Listed below are T cell receptor beta chains from one sample, sequenced in a study of cytomegalovirus exposure and HLA in healthy donors. Only in-frame clones appear in the TCRdb table, and some are missing; sequencing was by immunoSEQ multiplex PCR. The listing records some 51,000 clones. The specimen sequenced was PBMCs. The receptors shown here come from a man aged 40-50 years in good health and CMV-seropositive. Both conserved end residues are part of each CDR3. The D gene is left open where the match is weak.

TRBV4-1	TRBJ2-1	TRBD2	TGCGCCAGCAGCCAATCCGGGACTAGCGGATTCAGTGAGCAGTTCTTC	CASSQSGTSGFSEQFF
TRBV28	TRBJ2-7	TRBD2	TGTGCCAGCAGTTGGACCGGGACTACGAACGAGCAGTACTTC	CASSWTGTTNEQYF
TRBV4-3	TRBJ2-3	TRBD2	TGCGCCAGCAGCCAAACTAGCGGGGGCACAGATACGCAGTATTTT	CASSQTSGGTDTQYF
TRBV5-4	TRBJ1-6	.	TGTGCCAGCAGTTCGAAGGACACGGTTAATTCACCCCTCCACTTT	CASSSKDTVNSPLHF
TRBV11-2	TRBJ2-3	TRBD2	TGTGCCAGCAGCTCCAGACTAGCGTCTAGCACAGATACGCAGTATTTT	CASSSRLASSTDTQYF
TRBV5-6	TRBJ2-7	.	TGTGCCAGCAGCTTGCTAGCCCAATCGGGGTACGAGCAGTACTTC	CASSLLAQSGYEQYF
TRBV28	TRBJ1-6	.	TGTGCCAGCAGACTAGGGCTGTCACCCCTCCACTTT	CASRLGLSPLHF
TRBV4-2	TRBJ2-7	TRBD2	TGTGCCAGCGGGCGACTAGCGGGGGGAACCAGCTCCTACGAGCAGTACTTC	CASGRLAGGTSSYEQYF
TRBV10-1	TRBJ1-2	.	TGCGCCAGCAGTGAGACCGGACAGACTTATGGCTACACCTTC	CASSETGQTYGYTF
TRBV28	TRBJ1-4	.	TGTGCCAGCAGTTTAAACAGGCAGGGAGGTGAAAAACTGTTTTTT	CASSLNRQGGEKLFF
TRBV6-1	TRBJ2-1	TRBD1	TGTGCCAGCAGTGAAGAGGGGGCCGGGTCCTACAATGAGCAGTTCTTC	CASSEEGAGSYNEQFF
TRBV30	TRBJ2-7	TRBD1	TGTGCCTGGAGTGTACGGGGGACAGGGGACGAGCAGTACTTC	CAWSVRGTGDEQYF
TRBV30	TRBJ2-7	TRBD2	TGTGCCTGGACTGCGGGAGGGCGGGAGCAGTACTTC	CAWTAGGREQYF
TRBV27	TRBJ2-3	TRBD2	TGTGCCAGCAGTTTAGCCGGGGGGGGCACAGATACGCAGTATTTT	CASSLAGGGTDTQYF
TRBV5-1	TRBJ2-1	TRBD1	TGCGCCAGCAGCTTTTTTGGACAGGGCGACAATGAGCAGTTCTTC	CASSFFGQGDNEQFF
TRBV11-2	TRBJ2-1	.	TGTGCCAGCACCCCCGGTGCGCTCTACAATGAGCAGTTCTTC	CASTPGALYNEQFF
TRBV7-3	TRBJ1-2	.	TGTGCCAGCAGCGAAACGGGGACAAATAACTATGGCTACACCTTC	CASSETGTNNYGYTF
TRBV30	TRBJ2-3	TRBD2	TGTGCCTGGAGTTCACTCCGGACTAGCGGGAGTTTAGATACGCAGTATTTT	CAWSSLRTSGSLDTQYF
TRBV4-2	TRBJ2-2	.	TGTGCCAGCAGCCAGGCCCCGGGGGGCAACGGGGAGCTGTTTTTT	CASSQAPGGNGELFF
TRBV19	TRBJ2-7	TRBD1	TGTGCCAGTAGCCCGACAGGGGGCAGTTACGAGCAGTACTTC	CASSPTGGSYEQYF